This TCR beta chain emerged from a study of T cells expressing NK-cell markers. Overall study context: Just one sequenced donor of eight was HCMV-seronegative, while seven were seropositive.

TCRdb reprocessed the 5' RACE reads, keeping one entry per CDR3 protein, no DNA. The listing contains about 180,000 distinct CDR3 sequences. Sequencing used blood T cells: a sorted CD56 or NKG2C T cell subset, CD4+ or CD8+ T cells, or bulk PBMC T cells (not recorded which). The TCR was taken from a woman aged 18 to 75 in good health.

The CDR3 loop is CASSLARWGSSYEQYF. The chain recombines TRBV13 with TRBJ2-7. This CDR3 region has 16 residues. The V gene's germline CDR1 is PRHDT and CDR2 FYEKMQ (reference sequence).